The next 4 T cell receptor beta chains were all read from a single sample in a study of blood T cell repertoires in COVID-19. Assay: immunoSEQ multiplex PCR; the TCRdb copy retains only in-frame clones and omits some. The sample has roughly 89,000 clones; 80% are singletons. Sequenced sample: peripheral blood. These receptors were collected from a woman in her 70s with acute or convalescent COVID-19.

This chain connects TRBV4-1 to TRBJ1-2; no reliable D call. Germline V gene data show CDR1 as MGHRA and CDR2 as YSYEKL. V lost 1 base to trimming and J lost 0 bases, with 9 bases between them. This CDR3 is built from 15 residues. DNA of the CDR3: TGCGCCAGCAGCCAAGTGGAGAGAACTAACTATGGCTACACCTTC. This sequence encodes CASSQVERTNYGYTF.

This clone was seen just once. The DNA of the CDR3 is TGTGCCAGTAAGGATCGGGCGGGGGACTCCTACAATGAGCAGTTCTTC. It is translated as CASKDRAGDSYNEQFF. V gene TRBV19 combines with J gene TRBJ2-1, with 7 bases matching TRBD2. This CDR3 spans 16 amino acids. V was pared by 7 bases and J by 0 bases, with 9 bases of the junction left unmatched. Germline V gene data show CDR1 as LNHDA and CDR2 as SQIVND (reference sequence). Drawing the rest from reference TRBV19 and TRBJ2-1, the complete variable domain is DGGITQSPKYLFRKEGQNVTLSCEQNLNHDAMYWYRQDPGQGLRLIYYSQIVNDFQKGDIAEGYSVSREKKESFPLTVTSAQKNPTAFYLCASKDRAGDSYNEQFFGPGTRLTVL.

This chain uses TRBV2 with TRBJ2-4; 7 bases fit TRBD2. This CDR3 has 16 amino acids. J lost 1 base, V lost 1 base, and 4 bases had no gene match. Germline loops: CDR1 SNHLY, CDR2 FYNNEI. This chain's CDR3 is CASSEGSGRAKNIQYF. The CDR3 DNA reads TGTGCCAGCAGTGAAGGTAGCGGGCGGGCCAAAAACATTCAGTACTTC.

J is TRBJ2-3 and V is TRBV6-5; 7 bases are shared with TRBD1. Germline V lookup: CDR1 MNHEY, CDR2 SVGAGI. The CDR3 runs 14 residues. The trim removed 6 bases at V and 4 bases at J, leaving 7 bases unmatched. The CDR3 DNA sequence: TGTGCCAGCAGATCTGACAGGGCGGCAGATACGCAGTATTTT. It is translated as CASRSDRAADTQYF.